This TCR beta chain was observed in a study of cytomegalovirus exposure and HLA in healthy donors. The ends were cut back, 7 bases at V and 8 bases at J, with 14 bases in the middle. The CDR3 sequence is 12 residues long. The germline V gene has CDR1 MDHEN and CDR2 SYDVKM. PCR primers comprised 60 Vbeta and 13 Jbeta primers. Some clones are missing from TCRdb's copy, which holds only in-frame ones; the method was immunoSEQ multiplex PCR. The sample consists of 95,000 to 100,000 clones, around 77% of them appearing once. The genes are TRBV28 and TRBJ1-1; no definite D call. The TCR comes from a female donor in good health and CMV-seronegative. The source material was PBMCs. CDR3 residues: CASKDGVREAFF. CDR3 coding DNA: TGTGCCAGCAAAGACGGGGTCAGGGAAGCTTTCTTT. Full variable domain (missing parts from reference TRBV28 and TRBJ1-1): DVKVTQSSRYLVKRTGEKVFLECVQDMDHENMFWYRQDPGLGLRLIYFSYDVKMKEKGDIPEGYSVSREKKERFSLILESASTNQTSMYLCASKDGVREAFFGQGTRLTVV.